One sample yielded the 27 T cell receptor beta chains listed below, sequenced in a study of blood T cell repertoires in COVID-19. This table comes from immunoSEQ multiplex PCR, and its TCRdb copy is limited to in-frame clones, with some not included. This repertoire shows about 34,000 clones, 80% found once; its top ten account for around 29%. Sequenced: peripheral blood. Receptors originate from a man older than 75 with acute or convalescent COVID-19.

The chain employs TRBV30 and TRBJ1-4, with D perhaps matching TRBD1 (6 bases). The CDR3 runs 11 residues. Germline lookup yields CDR1 GTSNPN and CDR2 SVGIG (reference sequence). V gave up 6 bases and J gave up 7 bases, with 9 bases separating them. This chain's CDR3 is CACRGGEKLFF. The CDR3 region has the DNA TGTGCCTGCAGGGGTGGTGAAAAACTGTTTTTT.

J is TRBJ2-3 and V is TRBV9; tentative D call: TRBD1 (6 bases). This CDR3 contains 15 residues. With 4 bases removed from V and 0 bases from J, the gap between germline ends came to 12 bases. Germline-derived CDR1 and CDR2 are SGDLS and YYNGEE. CDR3 sequence (DNA): TGTGCCAGCAGCACCTTAGGGGGAAGCACAGATACGCAGTATTTT. Its protein is CASSTLGGSTDTQYF.

The rearrangement uses TRBV6-2 or TRBV6-3 and TRBJ2-5, with 11 nucleotides matching TRBD2. Germline trimming cut 4 bases from V and 4 bases from J; bases unmatched to any gene: 11. The CDR3 covers 17 residues. Germline loops: CDR1 MNHEY, CDR2 SVGEGT. The CDR3 sequence: CASSSLAGGRGPETQYF. Here the CDR3 DNA reads TGTGCCAGCAGTTCCCTAGCGGGAGGAAGGGGTCCAGAGACCCAGTACTTC.

V and J are TRBV7-2 and TRBJ2-7, with a tentative D call TRBD1 (7 bases). CDR3 length equals 14 residues. CDR1 SGHTA and CDR2 FQGNSA come from the germline V gene. Trimming took 4 bases from V and 2 from J, leaving 12 bases between them. The DNA of the CDR3 is TGTGCCAGCAGCTCTCAGGGGGGACCCTACGAGCAGTACTTC. This gives the protein CASSSQGGPYEQYF.

The chain carries TRBV5-1 and TRBJ1-1; 10 bases fit TRBD1. CDR3 length: 17 amino acids. The ends lost 6 bases at V and 1 base at J; junction bases unmatched: 12. The germline CDR1 and CDR2 sequences are SGHRS and YFSETQ. The CDR3 nucleotides are TGCGCCAGCAAAAAAGGGACAGGGGTGATCGAGAACACTGAAGCTTTCTTT. It is translated as CASKKGTGVIENTEAFF. Full variable domain (outside the CDR3, taken from reference TRBV5-1 and TRBJ1-1): KAGVTQTPRYLIKTRGQQVTLSCSPISGHRSVSWYQQTPGQGLQFLFEYFSETQRNKGNFPGRFSGRQFSNSRSEMNVSTLELGDSALYLCASKKGTGVIENTEAFFGQGTRLTVV.

The chain has TRBV12-5 and TRBJ2-5; 8 nucleotides align to TRBD1. Germline CDR1 is LGHNT and CDR2 is FRNRAP. V lost 0 bases to trimming and J lost 3 bases; unmatched junction nucleotides: 3. The CDR3 is 15 amino acids. The CDR3 is CASGLVPGQEETQYF. The CDR3 nucleotides read TGTGCTAGTGGTTTGGTACCGGGACAGGAAGAGACCCAGTACTTC.

This chain connects TRBV5-5 to TRBJ2-3; TRBD2 matches at 13 bases. The V gene end was trimmed by 1 base and the J gene end by 4 bases; junction bases not matched to a gene: 3. The germline V gene has CDR1 SGHKS and CDR2 YYEKEE (reference sequence). This CDR3 comprises 16 residues. CDR3 loop: CASSLPLAGGADTQYF. CDR3 in DNA: TGTGCCAGCAGCTTGCCACTAGCGGGAGGGGCAGATACGCAGTATTTT.

The chain combines TRBV27 with TRBJ2-3; perhaps TRBD1 as D (5 bases). From germline, CDR1 is MNHEY and CDR2 SMNVEV (reference sequence). CDR3 length: 15 amino acids. Trimming left V 2 bases short and J 1 base short, with 10 bases between. The CDR3 bases are TGTGCCAGCAGTTTAGATCAGGGTCGCACAGATACGCAGTATTTT. Its protein is CASSLDQGRTDTQYF.

This chain links TRBV24-1 with TRBJ2-1, with TRBD2 identical over 10 bases. Germline CDR1 is KGHDR and CDR2 is SFDVKD. The CDR3 is 14 amino acids. V was clipped by 7 bases and J by 4 bases; unmatched bases: 3. The CDR3 DNA sequence: TGTGCCACCAGAGGGACTAGCGATTACAATGAGCAGTTCTTC. Amino acids: CATRGTSDYNEQFF.

This chain links TRBV27 with TRBJ2-2, with TRBD2 matching 9 bases. Per germline, CDR1 MNHEY and CDR2 SMNVEV (reference sequence). Trimming cost V 6 bases and J 7 bases; bases outside gene matches: 12. This CDR3 is built from 16 residues. The CDR3 bases are TGTGCCAGCAGGGCACCTCGCGGGGGGGCCGGCGGGGAGCTGTTTTTT. Its protein product is CASRAPRGGAGGELFF.

This chain links TRBV7-9 with TRBJ1-5, with D hard to call. The CDR3 contains 13 residues. Germline values: CDR1 SEHNR, CDR2 FQNEAQ (reference sequence). Deletions cut 4 bases from V and 1 base from J, with 5 bases between. This CDR3 is CASSWQSNQPQHF. DNA for the CDR3: TGTGCCAGCAGCTGGCAGAGCAATCAGCCCCAGCATTTT.

The chain has TRBV19 and TRBJ2-1, with TRBD2 matching 11 bases. Losses at the gene ends were 4 bases for V and 7 bases for J; bases not matched to a gene: 6. The CDR3 is made up of 15 amino acids. Per germline, CDR1 LNHDA and CDR2 SQIVND (reference sequence). The CDR3 DNA follows: TGTGCCAGTAGTAGCGACGGACTAGCGGGTAATGAGCAGTTCTTC. It encodes CASSSDGLAGNEQFF.

V is TRBV19 and J is TRBJ1-1, with a tentative D call TRBD1 (5 bases). Germline assignment: CDR1 LNHDA and CDR2 SQIVND (reference sequence). There are 14 residues in the CDR3. Trimming shortened V by 3 bases and J by 5 bases, and 13 bases separated the two germline ends. The CDR3 DNA reads TGTGCCAGTAGTATCAGTATCAGGGATACTGAAGCTTTCTTT. It encodes CASSISIRDTEAFF. Combining the CDR3 with reference TRBV19 and TRBJ1-1 gives the whole variable domain DGGITQSPKYLFRKEGQNVTLSCEQNLNHDAMYWYRQDPGQGLRLIYYSQIVNDFQKGDIAEGYSVSREKKESFPLTVTSAQKNPTAFYLCASSISIRDTEAFFGQGTRLTVV.

The chain carries TRBV9 and TRBJ2-2, with TRBD1 as a possible D gene (7 bases). In germline, CDR1 is SGDLS, CDR2 YYNGEE. The CDR3 consists of 16 residues. V lost 0 bases and J 4 bases, leaving 13 bases between the germline ends. In DNA, the CDR3 is TGTGCCAGCAGCGTAGGGCAGGGGGGTTCCACCGGGGAGCTGTTTTTT. Protein product: CASSVGQGGSTGELFF.

This clone was observed at least ten times. V and J are TRBV19 and TRBJ1-5, with a possible D match to TRBD1 (5 bases). V lost 8 bases, J lost 2 bases, and 10 bases lay in between. Germline CDR1 and CDR2: LNHDA and SQIVND (reference sequence). The CDR3 covers 13 residues. The CDR3, as DNA: TGTGCCAGTCGTACAGGTCGCAATCAGCCCCAGCATTTT. The encoded protein is CASRTGRNQPQHF.

The J gene is TRBJ2-1, the V gene TRBV14, with a possible D match to TRBD1 (5 bases). V lost 1 base and J lost 4, with 17 bases in between. Germline V gene data show CDR1 as SGHDN and CDR2 as FVKESK. This CDR3 is 17 amino acids long. CDR3 region: CASSQGRPRALYNEQFF. CDR3 nucleotides: TGTGCCAGCAGCCAAGGTAGACCCAGGGCTCTGTACAATGAGCAGTTCTTC.

The J gene is TRBJ2-1, the V gene TRBV6-5, with 8 bases that match TRBD1. Germline CDR1 reads MNHEY; CDR2 reads SVGAGI. The J segment lost 4 bases and the V segment lost 5 bases, leaving 4 bases of the junction unmatched. The CDR3 sequence is 14 residues long. The CDR3 sequence is CASSRTGQYNEQFF. As DNA, the CDR3 is TGTGCCAGCAGTAGGACAGGGCAGTACAATGAGCAGTTCTTC.

This chain joins TRBV7-2 and TRBJ2-1; weak D call: TRBD1 (7 bases). Germline CDR1 is SGHTA and CDR2 is FQGNSA. The CDR3 runs 17 residues. V lost 4 bases, J lost 3 bases, and 19 bases lay in between. The CDR3 DNA is TGTGCCAGCAGCTCGGCCCTACTAGCAGGGGGCTACAATGAGCAGTTCTTC. It yields the protein CASSSALLAGGYNEQFF.

The chain uses TRBV5-1 and TRBJ1-1, with TRBD1 matching over 12 bases. The ends lost 4 bases at V and 13 bases at J; junction bases unmatched: 11. The CDR3 is 14 residues long. Germline V gene lookup returns CDR1 SGHRS and CDR2 YFSETQ. The CDR3 region is CASSPDPGTGGGFF. In DNA, the CDR3 is TGCGCCAGCAGCCCGGATCCCGGGACAGGGGGCGGTTTCTTT.

This clone showed up just once. The chain combines TRBV7-8 with TRBJ2-3; maybe TRBD2 (5 bases). The germline V gene encodes CDR1 SGHVS and CDR2 FQNEAQ. The CDR3 consists of 13 residues. Trimming took off 5 bases at V and 3 bases at J, with 9 bases between the two ends. CDR3 region: CASSRGSTDTQYF. CDR3 nucleotide sequence: TGTGCCAGCAGCCGAGGGAGTACAGATACGCAGTATTTT.

CDR3 DNA: TGTGCCAGCAGCGAGACAGGGCTTTCCCTCCACTTT. It is translated as CASSETGLSLHF. The chain combines TRBV6-2 or TRBV6-3 with TRBJ1-6, with 7 positions matching TRBD1. V dropped 6 bases and J dropped 14; count of bases not matched to a gene: 7. The germline CDR1 and CDR2 sequences are MNHEY and SVGEGT. The CDR3 extends over 12 amino acids.

This chain links TRBV19 with TRBJ1-2; D is unresolved. Germline values: CDR1 LNHDA, CDR2 SQIVND (reference sequence). The CDR3 covers 14 residues. The germline V and J ends were trimmed by 2 bases and 4 bases, with 11 bases remaining between them. CDR3 in amino acids: CASSIYGNLYGYTF. CDR3 bases: TGTGCCAGTAGTATATACGGGAACCTCTATGGCTACACCTTC.

DNA of the CDR3: TGTGCCAGCAGCTTAAATGGACAGCGTGAAGCTTTCTTT. This gives the protein CASSLNGQREAFF. The chain has TRBV7-3 and TRBJ1-1, with TRBD1 as a possible D gene (6 bases). V was trimmed by 1 base and J by 7 bases, leaving 10 bases between them. CDR1 SGHTA and CDR2 FQGTGA come from the germline V gene. The CDR3 contains 13 residues.

CDR3 sequence reads: CATSRERRGTEAFF. The CDR3 DNA sequence: TGTGCCACCAGCAGAGAGAGGAGGGGCACTGAAGCTTTCTTT. The chain combines TRBV15 with TRBJ1-1; TRBD1 might be the D (5 bases). CDR1 is LNHNV and CDR2 is YYDKDF in the germline V gene (reference sequence). Trimming shortened V by 0 bases and J by 4 bases, and 9 bases separated the two germline ends. The CDR3 loop spans 14 amino acids.

The chain employs TRBV3-1 (or the pseudogene TRBV3-2) and TRBJ2-6, with D uncertain. This CDR3 spans 15 amino acids. V was clipped by 4 bases and J by 0 bases, with 7 bases between them. The germline CDR1 and CDR2 sequences are LGHDT and YNNKEL (reference sequence). CDR3 sequence (DNA): TGTGCCAGCAGCCTACACAGCTCTGGGGCCAACGTCCTGACTTTC. Translated, it gives CASSLHSSGANVLTF.

The chain employs TRBV29-1 and TRBJ1-1; tentatively, D is TRBD1 (5 bases). CDR1 and CDR2 from the germline V gene are SQVTM and ANQGSEA. Trimming left V 7 bases short and J 3 bases short, with 9 bases between. The CDR3 runs 11 residues. CDR3 loop: CSGGTDTEAFF. The DNA of the CDR3 is TGCAGCGGCGGGACGGACACTGAAGCTTTCTTT.

The genes are TRBV29-1 and TRBJ2-7; D is uncertain. This CDR3 contains 13 residues. V was shortened by 4 bases and J by 0 bases, with 10 bases between the two germline ends. Germline CDR1 is SQVTM and CDR2 is ANQGSEA. CDR3 sequence: CSVGLAFSYEQYF. The CDR3 DNA sequence: TGCAGCGTTGGTTTAGCCTTCTCCTACGAGCAGTACTTC.